This entry lists 20 T cell receptor beta chains sequenced from one sample in a study of immune evolution from preneoplasia to lung adenocarcinoma. Method: immunoSEQ multiplex PCR; TCRdb's copy keeps in-frame clones and lacks some. The repertoire holds about 4,900 clones, with 88% as singletons. The sequencing sample was made of FFPE atypical adenomatous hyperplasia tissue from the lung. Subset of the sample: atypical adenomatous hyperplasia (AAH), lung preneoplasia. The receptors originated from a person aged 65-85 years with lung adenocarcinoma.

The chain carries TRBV15 and TRBJ2-1; D is perhaps TRBD1 or TRBD2 (5 bases each). This CDR3 contains 14 residues. Between the trimmed V and J ends, which lost 0 bases and 5 bases, there was a span of 8 bases. Looked up from germline, CDR1 is LNHNV and CDR2 is YYDKDF (reference sequence). In DNA form, the CDR3 reads TGTGCCACCAGCAGAGATGGGGGAAACAATGAGCAGTTCTTC. As protein: CATSRDGGNNEQFF.

V usage is TRBV30 and J usage is TRBJ1-3; TRBD1 is a possible D gene (6 bases). The germline V and J ends were trimmed by 3 bases and 0 bases, with 9 bases remaining between them. The CDR3 runs 14 residues. The germline CDR1 and CDR2 sequences are GTSNPN and SVGIG (reference sequence). Here the CDR3 reads CAWSGTSSGNTIYF. CDR3 nucleotide sequence: TGTGCCTGGAGCGGGACAAGCTCTGGAAACACCATATATTTT. The full variable domain, rest sourced from reference TRBV30 and TRBJ1-3, is SQTIHQWPATLVQPVGSPLSLECTVEGTSNPNLYWYRQAAGRGLQLLFYSVGIGQISSEVPQNLSASRPQDRQFILSSKKLLLSDSGFYLCAWSGTSSGNTIYFGEGSWLTVV.

V and J are TRBV11-3 and TRBJ2-3; 12 nucleotides align to TRBD1. The CDR3 is made up of 15 amino acids. With V trimmed by 6 bases and J by 4 bases, 5 bases remained unmatched. From germline, CDR1 is SGHNT and CDR2 YENEEA. CDR3 sequence: CASRGQGAGADTQYF. The CDR3, as DNA: TGTGCCAGCAGGGGACAGGGGGCGGGCGCAGATACGCAGTATTTT.

The V gene is TRBV30, the J gene TRBJ2-6; D not resolved. This CDR3 spans 13 amino acids. Germline V gives CDR1 GTSNPN, CDR2 SVGIG (reference sequence). The V end was cut by 4 bases, the J end by 0 bases, with 4 bases between. As DNA, the CDR3 is TGTGCCTGGAAGGTCTCTGGGGCCAACGTCCTGACTTTC. This gives the protein CAWKVSGANVLTF.

Comment on this clone: One end of the junction is discordant with germline, which a read error may explain. The J gene is TRBJ2-3, the V gene TRBV10-3, with D tentatively TRBD2 (6 bases). Germline-derived CDR1 and CDR2 are ENHRY and SYGVKD. The CDR3 has 13 amino acids. CDR3 in amino acids: CAISGGAPDTQYF. The CDR3 DNA reads TGTGCTATCAGCGGAGGGGCCCCAGATACGCAGTATTTT.

The genes are TRBV7-4 and TRBJ2-6; no reliable D call. CDR1 is SGHVT, CDR2 SQSDAQ, per germline. CDR3 length: 18 amino acids. V was cut by 5 bases and J by 5 bases, with 22 bases left in between. The CDR3 sequence: CASSVGPSSQSRANVLTF. CDR3 coding DNA: TGTGCCAGCAGCGTAGGGCCCAGCTCACAAAGTCGGGCCAACGTCCTGACTTTC.

This clone appeared a few times. V is TRBV9 and J is TRBJ1-4; 8 nucleotides align to TRBD1. Trimming cost V 3 bases and J 7 bases; bases outside gene matches: 8. This CDR3 comprises 15 residues. Germline V gene data show CDR1 as SGDLS and CDR2 as YYNGEE. Here the CDR3 reads CASSAQGARGEKLFF. The CDR3 DNA is TGTGCCAGCAGCGCGCAGGGGGCGCGGGGTGAAAAACTGTTTTTT. The full variable domain, its missing parts supplied by reference TRBV9 and TRBJ1-4, is DSGVTQTPKHLITATGQRVTLRCSPRSGDLSVYWYQQSLDQGLQFLIQYYNGEERAKGNILERFSAQQFPDLHSELNLSSLELGDSALYFCASSAQGARGEKLFFGSGTQLSVL.

The CDR3 spells CASNYPGTGSYNEQFF. CDR3 DNA sequence: TGTGCCAGCAATTACCCCGGGACAGGTTCTTACAATGAGCAGTTCTTC. V usage is TRBV2 and J usage is TRBJ2-1, with 8 positions matching TRBD1. CDR3 length: 16 residues. J was trimmed by 4 bases and V by 7 bases; bases with no gene match: 12. Germline CDR1 reads SNHLY; CDR2 reads FYNNEI.

This rearrangement joins TRBV28 to TRBJ2-1; D may be TRBD1 or TRBD2 (7 bases each). Germline CDR1 is MDHEN and CDR2 is SYDVKM. This CDR3 spans 13 amino acids. V was trimmed by 3 bases and J by 8 bases, leaving 11 bases between them. CDR3 sequence: CASSLTGRDEQFF. CDR3 coding DNA: TGTGCCAGCAGTTTGACAGGGAGGGATGAGCAGTTCTTC.

This sequence joins TRBV6-6 and TRBJ2-7; D not resolved. Germline V gene data show CDR1 as MNHNY and CDR2 as SVGAGI (reference sequence). The CDR3 has 14 residues. Trimming took 8 bases from V and 0 from J, leaving 14 bases between them. CDR3 nucleotide sequence: TGTGCCAGCGTGCGGACCCTTAGCTCCTACGAGCAGTACTTC. Encoded protein: CASVRTLSSYEQYF.

V usage is TRBV25-1 and J usage is TRBJ2-1; 14 bases fit TRBD2. Per the germline V gene, CDR1 is MGHDK and CDR2 is SYGVNS. With 4 bases clipped from V and 11 bases from J, the junction kept 7 bases outside the gene matches. CDR3 length: 15 amino acids. The CDR3 DNA sequence: TGTGCCAGCAGTGGGACTAGCGGGGGGCCAGGTAAGCAGTTCTTC. Residues: CASSGTSGGPGKQFF. Variable domain in full (rest from reference TRBV25-1 and TRBJ2-1): EADIYQTPRYLVIGTGKKITLECSQTMGHDKMYWYQQDPGMELHLIHYSYGVNSTEKGDLSSESTVSRIRTEHFPLTLESARPSHTSQYLCASSGTSGGPGKQFFGPGTRLTVL.

The chain recombines TRBV4-1 with TRBJ1-3, with D possibly matching TRBD1 (6 bases). The CDR3 has 17 amino acids. V lost 4 bases, J lost 0 bases, and 16 bases lay in between. In germline, CDR1 is MGHRA, CDR2 YSYEKL. For the CDR3, the DNA is TGCGCCAGCAGCCCCCGAGTCTTGACAGGCTCTGGAAACACCATATATTTT. Translating gives CASSPRVLTGSGNTIYF.

J is TRBJ2-4 and V is TRBV28; 10 bases are shared with TRBD1. This CDR3 is 14 amino acids long. Looked up from germline, CDR1 is MDHEN and CDR2 is SYDVKM. The trim removed 5 bases at V and 8 bases at J, leaving 6 bases unmatched. CDR3: CASSPGTGVDIQYF. CDR3 nucleotide sequence: TGTGCCAGCAGTCCCGGGACAGGGGTTGACATTCAGTACTTC.

This rearrangement joins TRBV4-2 to TRBJ2-3; no clear D. Germline-derived CDR1 and CDR2 are LGHNA and YNFKEQ. The CDR3 loop spans 15 amino acids. V lost 4 bases, J lost 0 bases, and 11 bases lay in between. CDR3 sequence: CASSLTRLSTDTQYF. The CDR3 nucleotides are TGTGCCAGCAGCCTTACCAGACTCAGCACAGATACGCAGTATTTT.

The chain employs TRBV7-9 and TRBJ2-2; 7 bases line up with TRBD1. Germline V gene data show CDR1 as SEHNR and CDR2 as FQNEAQ (reference sequence). The CDR3 has 18 amino acids. V was clipped by 5 bases and J by 6 bases; unmatched bases: 18. The chain's CDR3 is CASSKTTTGAGRAGELFF. The CDR3 DNA reads as TGTGCCAGCAGCAAGACGACAACAGGGGCAGGGAGAGCCGGGGAGCTGTTTTTT.

Worth noting for this clone: Mismatch with germline at one junction end may stem from a read error. This chain uses TRBV5-1 with TRBJ2-5; D possibly corresponds to TRBD1 (6 bases). CDR1 is SGHRS and CDR2 is YFSETQ in the germline V gene. The CDR3 covers 16 residues. This CDR3 is CASSLAGAYLRETQYF. For the CDR3, the DNA is TGCGCCAGCAGTTTGGCAGGGGCCTACCTAAGAGAGACCCAGTACTTC. Using reference TRBV5-1 and TRBJ2-5 for the parts outside the CDR3, the full variable domain is KAGVTQTPRYLIKTRGQQVTLSCSPISGHRSVSWYQQTPGQGLQFLFEYFSETQRNKGNFPGRFSGRQFSNSRSEMNVSTLELGDSALYLCASSLAGAYLRETQYFGPGTRLLVL.

V and J are TRBV19 and TRBJ1-4; 9 nucleotides agree with TRBD1. The germline CDR1 and CDR2 sequences are LNHDA and SQIVND (reference sequence). V lost 9 bases to trimming and J lost 2 bases; unmatched junction nucleotides: 4. CDR3 length equals 14 residues. CDR3 sequence reads: CASGQGQTNEKLFF. The DNA for the CDR3 is TGTGCCAGCGGACAGGGGCAGACTAATGAAAAACTGTTTTTT.

The chain carries TRBV6-6 and TRBJ1-1; possible D gene TRBD1, 5 bases. V lost 3 bases and J lost 0, with 8 bases in between. Per the germline V gene, CDR1 is MNHNY and CDR2 is SVGAGI (reference sequence). The CDR3 totals 14 residues. The CDR3 nucleotides read TGTGCCAGCAGTTATCAGGGTTTGAACACTGAAGCTTTCTTT. It codes for CASSYQGLNTEAFF.

The chain employs TRBV7-9 and TRBJ2-4; no firm D call. The CDR3 covers 13 residues. Germline V CDR1 and CDR2: SEHNR, FQNEAQ (reference sequence). Trimming stripped 1 base from V and 1 base from J, with 2 bases between. CDR3 nucleotide sequence: TGTGCCAGCAGCTTAGGGGCCAAAAACATTCAGTACTTC. Amino acids: CASSLGAKNIQYF.

The chain recombines TRBV11-2 with TRBJ2-5; D is possibly TRBD2 (5 bases). Germline V gene data show CDR1 as SGHAT and CDR2 as FQNNGV. This CDR3 spans 14 amino acids. The germline V and J ends were trimmed by 5 bases and 5 bases, with 15 bases remaining between them. This CDR3 reads CASSVGGGSETQYF. The CDR3 DNA sequence: TGTGCCAGCAGCGTAGGCGGAGGCTCGGAGACCCAGTACTTC.